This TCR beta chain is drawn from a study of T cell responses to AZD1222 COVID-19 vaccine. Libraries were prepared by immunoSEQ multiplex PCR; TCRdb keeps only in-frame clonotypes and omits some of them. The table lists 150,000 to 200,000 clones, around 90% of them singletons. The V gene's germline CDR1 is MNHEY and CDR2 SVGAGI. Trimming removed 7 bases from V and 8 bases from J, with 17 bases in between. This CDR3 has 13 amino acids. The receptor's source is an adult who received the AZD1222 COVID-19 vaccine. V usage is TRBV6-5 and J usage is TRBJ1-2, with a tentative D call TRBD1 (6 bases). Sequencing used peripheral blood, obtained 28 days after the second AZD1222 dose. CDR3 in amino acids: CASTWGLQGGYTF. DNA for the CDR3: TGTGCCAGCACCTGGGGTCTTCAGGGGGGCTACACCTTC.